The 18 T cell receptor beta chains below come from one sample, sequenced in a study of early T cells in non-severe SARS-CoV-2 infection. TCRdb fed the 5' RACE reads into MiXCR, producing one record per CDR3 protein. The sample has about 64,000 distinct CDR3 sequences, around 12% seen once. The material sequenced was whole blood, taken at baseline. The receptors shown here come from an adult who was a healthcare worker with PCR-confirmed SARS-CoV-2 infection or an uninfected control (not recorded which).

This clonotype was seen ten or more times. This chain links TRBV20-1 with TRBJ1-5; tentatively, D is TRBD1 (6 bases). The ends were cut back, 1 base at V and 0 bases at J, with 7 bases in the middle. Looked up from germline, CDR1 is DFQATT and CDR2 is SNEGSKA (reference sequence). This CDR3 comprises 14 residues. The CDR3, as DNA: TGCAGTGCTAGAGGGGACACTAGCAATCAGCCCCAGCATTTT. Protein product: CSARGDTSNQPQHF.

This clonotype was seen a handful of times. This chain uses TRBV20-1 with TRBJ2-5; D call uncertain. Trimming took off 6 bases at V and 3 bases at J, with 8 bases between the two ends. The CDR3 is 11 residues long. Germline V gene lookup returns CDR1 DFQATT and CDR2 SNEGSKA (reference sequence). The CDR3 sequence: CSANKKETQYF. DNA of the CDR3: TGCAGTGCGAACAAGAAAGAGACCCAGTACTTC.

This clonotype was observed a few times. This rearrangement joins TRBV7-9 to TRBJ2-7; 8 nucleotides agree with TRBD1. This CDR3 contains 14 residues. In germline, CDR1 is SEHNR, CDR2 FQNEAQ (reference sequence). V lost 4 bases and J lost 2; bases outside the gene matches: 4. DNA of the CDR3: TGTGCCAGCAGCTCGGACAGGGCCGCCTACGAGCAGTACTTC. Translated, it gives CASSSDRAAYEQYF.

The table lists this clonotype with many counts. The junction departs from germline at one end; a sequencing error may be responsible. The chain combines TRBV7-2 with TRBJ2-5, with a tentative D call TRBD2 (5 bases). Per germline, CDR1 SGHTA and CDR2 FQGNSA. The CDR3 length is 14 residues. CDR3 nucleotides: TGTGCCAGCAGCTTCGGCGGGCCCCAAGGGACCCAGTACTTC. This gives the protein CASSFGGPQGTQYF.

V gene TRBV28 combines with J gene TRBJ2-3; no clear D gene. This CDR3 region has 15 residues. Germline CDR1 reads MDHEN; CDR2 reads SYDVKM. The ends were cut back, 5 bases at V and 0 bases at J, with 12 bases in the middle. The DNA for the CDR3 is TGTGCCAGCAGTGCCGATGGACCTAGCACAGATACGCAGTATTTT. Its protein is CASSADGPSTDTQYF.

This clonotype showed up just once. CDR3 region: CSAPRDRGSTNEKLFF. The CDR3 region has the DNA TGCAGTGCTCCCCGGGACAGGGGATCGACTAATGAAAAACTGTTTTTT. This chain links TRBV20-1 with TRBJ1-4; 10 nucleotides line up with TRBD1. Germline CDR1 DFQATT, CDR2 SNEGSKA (reference sequence). The J segment lost 2 bases and the V segment lost 5 bases, leaving 8 bases of the junction unmatched. The CDR3 contains 16 residues.

This clonotype was counted a few times. The chain uses TRBV11-3 and TRBJ1-1, with 7 bases aligning to TRBD1. This CDR3 has 17 residues. The V gene's germline CDR1 is SGHNT and CDR2 YENEEA. Germline trimming cut 5 bases from V and 0 bases from J; bases unmatched to any gene: 12. This chain's CDR3 is CASSVTSLQGMNTEAFF. CDR3 nucleotides: TGTGCCAGCAGCGTGACCTCCCTACAGGGGATGAACACTGAAGCTTTCTTT.

This chain uses TRBV20-1 with TRBJ2-1, with D unresolved. CDR3 length: 12 amino acids. From germline, CDR1 is DFQATT and CDR2 SNEGSKA (reference sequence). Trimming removed 1 base at V and 3 bases at J, with 4 bases between. The CDR3 protein is CSARGNYNEQFF. The CDR3 region has the DNA TGCAGTGCTAGAGGGAACTACAATGAGCAGTTCTTC.

The V gene is TRBV12-3 or TRBV12-4, the J gene TRBJ2-7; D is unresolved. CDR3 size: 13 residues. V was clipped by 3 bases and J by 5 bases, with 11 bases between them. CDR3 in amino acids: CASSFRAVHEQYF. Written as DNA, the CDR3 is TGTGCCAGCAGTTTTCGGGCAGTCCACGAGCAGTACTTC.

The J gene is TRBJ2-5, the V gene TRBV28; D perhaps matches TRBD1 (6 bases). CDR1 MDHEN and CDR2 SYDVKM come from the germline V gene. V lost 8 bases to trimming and J lost 0 bases, with 7 bases between them. The CDR3 extends over 12 amino acids. CDR3: CASEGDQETQYF. CDR3 bases: TGTGCCAGCGAGGGGGACCAAGAGACCCAGTACTTC.

This clonotype was detected ten times or more. The rearrangement links TRBV19 to TRBJ2-7, with 9 bases lining up with TRBD1. The ends lost 6 bases at V and 3 bases at J; junction bases unmatched: 3. CDR1 is LNHDA, CDR2 SQIVND, per germline (reference sequence). This CDR3 spans 13 amino acids. As DNA, the CDR3 is TGTGCCAGTAGCAGACAGGGGGGCTACGAGCAGTACTTC. Its translation: CASSRQGGYEQYF. Full variable domain (rest looked up from reference TRBV19 and TRBJ2-7): DGGITQSPKYLFRKEGQNVTLSCEQNLNHDAMYWYRQDPGQGLRLIYYSQIVNDFQKGDIAEGYSVSREKKESFPLTVTSAQKNPTAFYLCASSRQGGYEQYFGPGTRLTVT.

This clonotype has ten or more counts. The chain has TRBV12-3 or TRBV12-4 and TRBJ2-3, with 9 bases fitting TRBD1. The CDR3 is 16 residues long. Germline trimming cut 5 bases from V and 0 bases from J; bases unmatched to any gene: 6. As DNA, the CDR3 is TGTGCCAGCAGTCGCAGGACAGGGGTCAGCACAGATACGCAGTATTTT. Amino acid sequence: CASSRRTGVSTDTQYF.

There are a few counts of this clonotype. The chain carries TRBV27 and TRBJ2-7; D not certain. Germline lookup yields CDR1 MNHEY and CDR2 SMNVEV (reference sequence). V was shortened by 3 bases and J by 6 bases, with 9 bases between the two germline ends. This CDR3 is 12 amino acids long. The CDR3 DNA reads as TGTGCCAGCAGTTTCTCCTTCGGCGAGCAGTACTTC. This encodes CASSFSFGEQYF.

The V call is TRBV7-9, the J call TRBJ1-2; D gene unclear. Trimming left V 5 bases short and J 8 bases short, with 12 bases between. Germline V CDR1 and CDR2: SEHNR, FQNEAQ (reference sequence). The CDR3 is 12 amino acids. CDR3 DNA: TGTGCCAGCAGCCTGACGGGAGGGGGCTACACCTTC. It translates to CASSLTGGGYTF.

This rearrangement joins TRBV3-1 to TRBJ2-7; D call uncertain. The CDR3 spans 15 residues. V lost 0 bases to trimming and J lost 6 bases, with 15 bases between them. Per germline, CDR1 LGHDT and CDR2 YNNKEL (reference sequence). CDR3 loop: CASSQDLGYKSEQYF. The CDR3 DNA reads as TGTGCCAGCAGCCAAGATCTCGGCTATAAATCCGAGCAGTACTTC.

This clonotype was picked up many times. V is TRBV12-3 or TRBV12-4 and J is TRBJ1-5; the D gene is possibly TRBD1 (5 bases). The CDR3 is 15 amino acids. V was cut by 7 bases and J by 1 base, with 14 bases left in between. The CDR3, as DNA: TGTGCCAGCAATTTTGGGGGTTTGAGCAATCAGCCCCAGCATTTT. Translating it yields CASNFGGLSNQPQHF.

J is TRBJ2-3 and V is TRBV7-8, with 11 positions matching TRBD1. V gave up 1 base and J gave up 6 bases; unmatched junction bases: 6. Germline V gene data show CDR1 as SGHVS and CDR2 as FQNEAQ. The CDR3 runs 16 residues. For the CDR3, the DNA is TGTGCCAGCAGCTTAGGGACAGGGGGCACGGGTGATACGCAGTATTTT. Translated, it gives CASSLGTGGTGDTQYF.

This clonotype has only a few counts. This chain joins TRBV29-1 and TRBJ1-2; D uncertain. Trimming left V 6 bases short and J 2 bases short, with 10 bases between. This CDR3 is built from 12 residues. Germline V lookup: CDR1 SQVTM, CDR2 ANQGSEA. The chain's CDR3 is CSVAGMNYGYTF. As DNA, the CDR3 is TGCAGCGTCGCGGGGATGAACTATGGCTACACCTTC.